The entry below describes one T cell receptor (beta chain). The antigen is unknown. The data are from a study of cytomegalovirus exposure and HLA in healthy donors. General observations from the study: Reportedly, cytomegalovirus status was diagnosed with high sensitivity and specificity.

Trimming shortened V by 1 base and J by 6 bases, and 16 bases separated the two germline ends. The CDR3 is 15 residues long. CDR1 and CDR2 from the germline V gene are SEHNR and FQNEAQ (reference sequence). Using immunoSEQ multiplex PCR, the repertoire was profiled, and TCRdb retains in-frame clones only, with some absent. The sample carries fewer than 120,000 clones, roughly 90% recorded once. The receptor comes from a woman aged 25 to 39 in good health and CMV-seropositive. Sequenced: PBMCs. This chain links TRBV7-9 with TRBJ2-7, with a weak D call TRBD2 (5 bases). In DNA form, the CDR3 reads TGTGCCAGCAGCTTAGATGTCGAGGGAGTAGGCGAGCAGTACTTC. Translation gives CASSLDVEGVGEQYF.